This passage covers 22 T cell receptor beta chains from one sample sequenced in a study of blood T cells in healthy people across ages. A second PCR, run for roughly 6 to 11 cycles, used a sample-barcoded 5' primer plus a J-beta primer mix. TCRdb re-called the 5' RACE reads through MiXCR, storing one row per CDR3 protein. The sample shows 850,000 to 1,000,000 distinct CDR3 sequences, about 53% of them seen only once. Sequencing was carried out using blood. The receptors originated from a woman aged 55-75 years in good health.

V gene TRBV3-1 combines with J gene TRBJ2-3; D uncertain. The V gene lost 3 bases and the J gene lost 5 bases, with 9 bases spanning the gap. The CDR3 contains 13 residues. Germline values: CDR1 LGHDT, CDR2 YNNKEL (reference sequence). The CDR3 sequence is CASSHNTRDTQYF. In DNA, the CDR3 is TGTGCCAGCAGCCATAATACACGAGATACGCAGTATTTT.

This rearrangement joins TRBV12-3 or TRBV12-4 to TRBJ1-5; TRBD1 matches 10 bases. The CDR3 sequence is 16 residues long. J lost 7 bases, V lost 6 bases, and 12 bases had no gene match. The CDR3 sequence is CASRWEDRGPGQPQHF. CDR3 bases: TGTGCCAGCAGGTGGGAAGACAGGGGGCCGGGGCAGCCCCAGCATTTT.

CDR3 sequence reads: CASRPPGTGRELEQYF. DNA of the CDR3: TGTGCCAGCAGACCCCCCGGGACAGGGAGGGAGCTCGAGCAGTACTTC. The V call is TRBV7-2, the J call TRBJ2-5; 9 bases are a match to TRBD1. The J call may be wrong; the DNA end is better matched by TRBJ2-7. CDR1 and CDR2 from the germline V gene are SGHTA and FQGNSA. The CDR3 is 16 amino acids.

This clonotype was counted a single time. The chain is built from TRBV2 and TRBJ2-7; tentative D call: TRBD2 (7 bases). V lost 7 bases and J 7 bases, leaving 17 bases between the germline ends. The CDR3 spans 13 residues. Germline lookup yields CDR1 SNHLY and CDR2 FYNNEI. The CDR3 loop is CASNEGGYNEQYF. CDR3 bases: TGTGCCAGCAACGAGGGGGGGTACAATGAGCAGTACTTC.

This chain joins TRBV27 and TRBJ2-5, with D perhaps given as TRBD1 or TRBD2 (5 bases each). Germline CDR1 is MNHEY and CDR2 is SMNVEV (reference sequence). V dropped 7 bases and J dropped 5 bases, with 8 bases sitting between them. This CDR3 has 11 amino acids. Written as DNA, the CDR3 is TGTGCCAGCATGGGGGTGGAGACCCAGTACTTC. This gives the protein CASMGVETQYF.

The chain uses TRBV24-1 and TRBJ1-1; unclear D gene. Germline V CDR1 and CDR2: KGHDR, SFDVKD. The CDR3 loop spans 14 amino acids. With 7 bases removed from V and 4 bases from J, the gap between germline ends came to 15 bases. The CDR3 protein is CATRAAGRATEAFF. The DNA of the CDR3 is TGTGCCACCAGGGCAGCAGGCCGGGCCACTGAAGCTTTCTTT.

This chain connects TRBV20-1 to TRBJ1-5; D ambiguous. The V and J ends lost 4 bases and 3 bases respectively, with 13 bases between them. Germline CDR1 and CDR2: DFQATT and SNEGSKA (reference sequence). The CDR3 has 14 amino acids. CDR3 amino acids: CSATPKTFNQPQHF. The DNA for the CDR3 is TGCAGTGCTACACCCAAGACCTTCAATCAGCCCCAGCATTTT.

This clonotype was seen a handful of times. The DNA for the CDR3 is TGTGCCAGCAGCGAAAACAGCTACGAGCAGTACTTC. It specifies CASSENSYEQYF. The chain joins TRBV7-2 to TRBJ2-7; D is unclear. V lost 5 bases and J lost 3, with 8 bases in between. The CDR3 covers 12 residues. Germline-derived CDR1 and CDR2 are SGHTA and FQGNSA.

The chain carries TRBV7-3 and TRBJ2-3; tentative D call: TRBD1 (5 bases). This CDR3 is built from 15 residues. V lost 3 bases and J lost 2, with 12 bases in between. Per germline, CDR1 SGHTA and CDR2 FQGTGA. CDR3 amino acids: CASSFQGRFTDTQYF. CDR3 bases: TGTGCCAGCAGCTTCCAGGGAAGGTTCACAGATACGCAGTATTTT.

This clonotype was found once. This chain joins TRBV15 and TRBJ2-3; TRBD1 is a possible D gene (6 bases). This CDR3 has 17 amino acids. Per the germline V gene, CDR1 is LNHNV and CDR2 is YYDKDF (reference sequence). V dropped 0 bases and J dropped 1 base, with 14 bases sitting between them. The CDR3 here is CATSRDLGARGTDTQYF. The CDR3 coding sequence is TGTGCCACCAGCAGAGATTTGGGGGCACGAGGCACAGATACGCAGTATTTT.

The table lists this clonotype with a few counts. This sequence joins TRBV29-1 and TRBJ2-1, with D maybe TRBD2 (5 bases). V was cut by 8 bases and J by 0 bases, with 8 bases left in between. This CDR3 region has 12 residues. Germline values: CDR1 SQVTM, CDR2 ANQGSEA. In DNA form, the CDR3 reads TGCAGCAACGGGGACTCCTACAATGAGCAGTTCTTC. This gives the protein CSNGDSYNEQFF.

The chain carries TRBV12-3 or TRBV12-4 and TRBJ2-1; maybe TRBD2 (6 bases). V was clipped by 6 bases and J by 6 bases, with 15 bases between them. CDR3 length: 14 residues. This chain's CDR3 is CASRRLESLNEQFF. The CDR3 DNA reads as TGTGCCAGCAGGAGACTAGAGTCTCTCAATGAGCAGTTCTTC.

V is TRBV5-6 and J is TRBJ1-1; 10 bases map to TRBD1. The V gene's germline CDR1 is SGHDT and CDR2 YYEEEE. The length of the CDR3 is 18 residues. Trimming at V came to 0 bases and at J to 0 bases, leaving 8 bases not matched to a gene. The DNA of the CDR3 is TGTGCCAGCAGCTTGGCTTGGGACAGGGGTCTAATGAACACTGAAGCTTTCTTT. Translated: CASSLAWDRGLMNTEAFF.

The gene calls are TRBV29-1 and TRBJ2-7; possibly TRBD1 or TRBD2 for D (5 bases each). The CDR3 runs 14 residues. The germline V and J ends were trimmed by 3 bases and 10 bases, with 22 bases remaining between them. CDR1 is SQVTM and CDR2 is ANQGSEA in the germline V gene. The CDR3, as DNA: TGCAGCGTTGACCCCACGGGGCATTCCGCGTCCCAGTACTTC. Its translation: CSVDPTGHSASQYF.

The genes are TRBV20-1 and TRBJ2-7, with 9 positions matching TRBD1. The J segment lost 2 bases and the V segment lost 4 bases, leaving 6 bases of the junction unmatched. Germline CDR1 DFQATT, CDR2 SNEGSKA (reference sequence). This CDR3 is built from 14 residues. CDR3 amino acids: CSATPGQGAYEQYF. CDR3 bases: TGCAGTGCTACCCCGGGACAGGGTGCCTACGAGCAGTACTTC.

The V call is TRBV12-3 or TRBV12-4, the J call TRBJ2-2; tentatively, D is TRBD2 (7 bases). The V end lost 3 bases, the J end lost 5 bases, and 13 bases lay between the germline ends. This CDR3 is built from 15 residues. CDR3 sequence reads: CASSFHGGLTGELFF. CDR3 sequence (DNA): TGTGCCAGCAGTTTCCACGGGGGGCTTACCGGGGAGCTGTTTTTT.

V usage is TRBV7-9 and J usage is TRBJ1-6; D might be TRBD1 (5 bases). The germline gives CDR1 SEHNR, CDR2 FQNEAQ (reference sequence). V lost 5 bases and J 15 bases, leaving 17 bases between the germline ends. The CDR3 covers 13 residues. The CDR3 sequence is CASSPRGFVVLHF. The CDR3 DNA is TGTGCCAGCAGCCCCCGGGGCTTTGTGGTCCTCCACTTT.

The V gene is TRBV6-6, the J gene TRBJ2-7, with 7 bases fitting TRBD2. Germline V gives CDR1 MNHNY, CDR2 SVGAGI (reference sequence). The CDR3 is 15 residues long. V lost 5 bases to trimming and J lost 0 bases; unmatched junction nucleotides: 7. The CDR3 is CASSVMGGSSYEQYF. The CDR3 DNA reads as TGTGCCAGCAGTGTTATGGGAGGGAGCTCCTACGAGCAGTACTTC.

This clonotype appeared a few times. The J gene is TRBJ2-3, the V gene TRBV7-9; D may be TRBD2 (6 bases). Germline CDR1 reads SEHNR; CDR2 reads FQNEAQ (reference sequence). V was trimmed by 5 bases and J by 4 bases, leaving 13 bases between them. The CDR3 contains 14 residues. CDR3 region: CASSPTSMADTQYF. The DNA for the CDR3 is TGTGCCAGCAGCCCAACTAGCATGGCAGATACGCAGTATTTT.

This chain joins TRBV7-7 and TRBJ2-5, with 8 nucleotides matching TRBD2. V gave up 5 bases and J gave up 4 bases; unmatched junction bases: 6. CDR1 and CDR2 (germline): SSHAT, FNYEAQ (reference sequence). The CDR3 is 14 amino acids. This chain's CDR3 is CASSPSSGLETQYF. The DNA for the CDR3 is TGTGCCAGCAGCCCCTCTAGCGGGTTAGAGACCCAGTACTTC.

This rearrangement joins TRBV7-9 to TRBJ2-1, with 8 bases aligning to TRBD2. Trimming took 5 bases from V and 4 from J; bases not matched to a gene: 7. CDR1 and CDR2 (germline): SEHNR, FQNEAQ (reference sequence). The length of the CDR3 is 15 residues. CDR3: CASSGTGGTYNEQFF. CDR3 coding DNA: TGTGCCAGCAGCGGAACGGGAGGGACTTACAATGAGCAGTTCTTC.

The CDR3 DNA reads TGTGCCAGCAGCGCGAGGACAGGGGAGAACACTGAAGCTTTCTTT. Encoded protein: CASSARTGENTEAFF. This sequence joins TRBV12-3 or TRBV12-4 and TRBJ1-1, with TRBD1 matching 9 bases. V shed 6 bases, J shed 1 base, and the junction held 6 bases outside the gene matches. CDR3 length: 15 residues.